Below, 2 T cell receptor beta chains from the same sample are listed, as sequenced in a study of cytomegalovirus exposure and HLA in healthy donors. 13 Jbeta primers and 60 Vbeta primers were used for the PCR. TCRdb keeps only in-frame clones here, not all; method: immunoSEQ multiplex PCR. The sample holds some 90,000 clones; roughly 63% are singletons and the top ten take roughly 2.6%. Sequenced material: PBMCs. Source of these receptors: a man aged 45-65 years in good health and CMV-seronegative.

The chain couples TRBV7-2 to TRBJ2-7, with 7 bases identical to TRBD1. The germline CDR1 and CDR2 sequences are SGHTA and FQGNSA. V shed 1 base, J shed 0 bases, and the junction held 3 bases outside the gene matches. CDR3 length: 15 residues. CDR3 bases: TGTGCCAGCAGCTTAGTCCCAGGGGGCTCCTACGAGCAGTACTTC. Translating gives CASSLVPGGSYEQYF.

The chain recombines TRBV29-1 with TRBJ2-1; 10 bases match TRBD2. There are 18 residues in the CDR3. V lost 3 bases and J lost 8; bases outside the gene matches: 19. Per germline, CDR1 SQVTM and CDR2 ANQGSEA. The chain's CDR3 is CSVDNVIAGGSDQDEQFF. In nucleotides, the CDR3 is TGCAGCGTTGATAATGTGATAGCGGGGGGCTCCGATCAGGATGAGCAGTTCTTC.